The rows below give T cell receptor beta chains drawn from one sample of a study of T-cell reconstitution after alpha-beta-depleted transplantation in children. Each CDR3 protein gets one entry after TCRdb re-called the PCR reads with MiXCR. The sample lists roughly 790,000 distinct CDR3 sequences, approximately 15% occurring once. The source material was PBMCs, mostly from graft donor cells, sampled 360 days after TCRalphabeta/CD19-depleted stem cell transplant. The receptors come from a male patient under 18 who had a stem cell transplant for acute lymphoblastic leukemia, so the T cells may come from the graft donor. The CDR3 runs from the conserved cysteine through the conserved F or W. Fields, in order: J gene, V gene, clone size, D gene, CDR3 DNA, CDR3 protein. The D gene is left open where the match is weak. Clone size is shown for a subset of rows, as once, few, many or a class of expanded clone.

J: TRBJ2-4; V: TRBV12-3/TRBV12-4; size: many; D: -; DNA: TGTGCCAGCAGTTTATTACAGGGTGACATTCAGTACTTC; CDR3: CASSLLQGDIQYF
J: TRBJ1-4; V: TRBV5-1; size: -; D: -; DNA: TGCGCCAGCAGCAACCCGACAAGGGACGGAGAAAAACTGTTTTTT; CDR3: CASSNPTRDGEKLFF
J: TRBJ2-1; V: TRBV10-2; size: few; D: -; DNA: TGCGCCAGCAGTGTGCACGACTTTAATGAGCAGTTCTTC; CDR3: CASSVHDFNEQFF
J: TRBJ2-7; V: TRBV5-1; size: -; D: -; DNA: TGCGCCAGCAGCCTCGGGACACCTACCTACGAGCAGTACTTC; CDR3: CASSLGTPTYEQYF
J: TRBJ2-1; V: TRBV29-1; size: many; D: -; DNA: TGCAGCGGTCGTAGTGGCGGTGAGCAGTTCTTC; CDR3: CSGRSGGEQFF
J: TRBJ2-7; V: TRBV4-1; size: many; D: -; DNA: TGCGCCAGCAGCCAAGACGGGACAATTTCCTACGAGCAGTACTTC; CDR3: CASSQDGTISYEQYF
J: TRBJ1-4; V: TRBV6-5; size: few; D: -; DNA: TGTGCCAGCAGTTACACATTAGGGGAAAAACTGTTTTTT; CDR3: CASSYTLGEKLFF
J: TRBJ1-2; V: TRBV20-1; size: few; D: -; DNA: TGCAGTGCTAGACTCCAACGGAGATATGGCTACACCTTC; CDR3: CSARLQRRYGYTF
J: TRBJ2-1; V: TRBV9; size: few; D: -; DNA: TGTGCCAGCAGCGAGGGGCTAGCGAAGAACAATGAGCAGTTCTTC; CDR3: CASSEGLAKNNEQFF
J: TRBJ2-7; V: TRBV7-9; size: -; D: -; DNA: TGTGCCAGCAGCTTAGCTCCAGTTACCTACGAGCAGTACTTC; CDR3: CASSLAPVTYEQYF
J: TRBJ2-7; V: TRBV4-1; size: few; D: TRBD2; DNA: TGCGCCAGCAGCCCCATAGGACTAGCGGGAGATCACGAGCAGTACTTC; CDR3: CASSPIGLAGDHEQYF
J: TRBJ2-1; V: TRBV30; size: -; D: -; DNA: TGTGCCTGGAGTTTCCAGGGAAATGAGCAGTTCTTC; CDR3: CAWSFQGNEQFF
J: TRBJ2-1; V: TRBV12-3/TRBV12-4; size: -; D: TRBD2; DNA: TGTGCCAGCAGACCCGGGACTAGCGGGAGGAAAAGCTCCTACAATGAGCAGTTCTTC; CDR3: CASRPGTSGRKSSYNEQFF
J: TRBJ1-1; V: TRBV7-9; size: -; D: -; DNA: TGTGCCAGCAGCTCAGGAGCTTTCTTT; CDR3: CASSSGAFF
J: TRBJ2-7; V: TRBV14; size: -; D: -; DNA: TGTGCCAGCAGCCAAGCCGGGGGGCTCGTCGAGCAGTACTTC; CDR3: CASSQAGGLVEQYF
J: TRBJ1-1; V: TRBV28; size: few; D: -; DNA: TGTGCCAGCAGTTGGACAGACAACACTGAAGCTTTCTTT; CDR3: CASSWTDNTEAFF
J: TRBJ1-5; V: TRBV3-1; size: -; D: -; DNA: TGTGCCAGCAGCCCTTTTTTGGCAAGCAATCATCCCCAGCATTTT; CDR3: CASSPFLASNHPQHF
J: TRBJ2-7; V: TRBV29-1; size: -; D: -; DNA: TGCAGCGTTCCGGGGCCCCCACTCCCCTGGGACGAGCAGTACTTC; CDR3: CSVPGPPLPWDEQYF
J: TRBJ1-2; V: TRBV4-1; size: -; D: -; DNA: TGCGCCAGCAGCCAAGGTCTGGGGAACTATGGCTACACCTTC; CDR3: CASSQGLGNYGYTF
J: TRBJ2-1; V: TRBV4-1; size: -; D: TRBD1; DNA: TGCGCCAGCAGCCGGCAGGGGGCGCCCACTGAGCAGTTCTTC; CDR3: CASSRQGAPTEQFF
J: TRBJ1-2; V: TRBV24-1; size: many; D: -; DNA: TGTGCCACCAGTGATTTATATAAGTTAGTCTATGGCTACACCTTC; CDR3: CATSDLYKLVYGYTF
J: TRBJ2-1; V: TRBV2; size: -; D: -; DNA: TGTGCCAGCAGCCCCCATAAGGGGGTGTTAGAGTTCTTC; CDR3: CASSPHKGVLEFF
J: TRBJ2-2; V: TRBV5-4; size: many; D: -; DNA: TGTGCCAGCAGCTTGGCGGGGAGGAACACCGGGGAGCTGTTTTTT; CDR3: CASSLAGRNTGELFF
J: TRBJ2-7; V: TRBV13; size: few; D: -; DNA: TGTGCCAGCAGCCCATTATCCGGGGCCACATCCTACGAGCAGTACTTC; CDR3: CASSPLSGATSYEQYF
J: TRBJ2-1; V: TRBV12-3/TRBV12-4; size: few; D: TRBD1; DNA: TGTGCCAGCACCTTACCGGGGTCCGGGACAGGAAACAATGAGCAGTTCTTC; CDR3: CASTLPGSGTGNNEQFF
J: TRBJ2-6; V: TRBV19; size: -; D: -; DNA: TGTGCCAGTAGGGGGACTGGGGCCAACGTCCTGACTTTC; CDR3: CASRGTGANVLTF
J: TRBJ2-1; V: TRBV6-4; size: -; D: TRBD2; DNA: TGTGCCAGCAGTAGCGGGAGGTTCACCTACAATGAGCAGTTCTTC; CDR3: CASSSGRFTYNEQFF
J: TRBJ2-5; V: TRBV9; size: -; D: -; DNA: TGTGCCAGCAGCGTAGAGGGTCGCCTCACAGCTTGGGAGACCCAGTACTTC; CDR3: CASSVEGRLTAWETQYF
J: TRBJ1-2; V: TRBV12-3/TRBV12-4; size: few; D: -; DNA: TGTGCCAGCAGTTTACCAGGCAGAGGGGTTGGCTACACCTTC; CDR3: CASSLPGRGVGYTF
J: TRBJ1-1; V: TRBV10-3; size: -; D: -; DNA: TGTGCCATCAGCCCCTTGGTCCGCCGTAGGAACACTGAAGCTTTCTTT; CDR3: CAISPLVRRRNTEAFF
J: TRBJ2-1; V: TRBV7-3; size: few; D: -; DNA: TGTGCCAGCAGTCCCACCGTGGGGCAGGTTTACAATGAGCAGTTCTTC; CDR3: CASSPTVGQVYNEQFF
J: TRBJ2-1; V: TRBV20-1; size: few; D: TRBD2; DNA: TGCAGTGCTAGGAACGGGAGGGCTTCCTACAATGAGCAGTTCTTC; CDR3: CSARNGRASYNEQFF
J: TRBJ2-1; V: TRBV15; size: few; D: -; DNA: TGTGCCACCAGCGAGGCGCTAGGCTCCTACAATGAGCAGTTCTTC; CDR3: CATSEALGSYNEQFF
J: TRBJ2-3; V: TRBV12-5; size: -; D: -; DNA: TGTGCTAGTGGTCTGGGGTCAGATACGCAGTATTTT; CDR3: CASGLGSDTQYF
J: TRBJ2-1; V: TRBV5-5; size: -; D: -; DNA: TGTGCCAGCAGCCCGAGACTTGGGGGCAGTGAGCAGTTCTTC; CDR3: CASSPRLGGSEQFF
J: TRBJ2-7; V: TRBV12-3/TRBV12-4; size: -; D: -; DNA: TGTGCCAGCAGTTTAACTAGCGAGCAGTACTTC; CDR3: CASSLTSEQYF
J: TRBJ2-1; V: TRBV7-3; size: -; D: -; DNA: TGTGCCAGCAGCTTCGTTGGGACCACCAGGCACAATGAGCAGTTCTTC; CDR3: CASSFVGTTRHNEQFF
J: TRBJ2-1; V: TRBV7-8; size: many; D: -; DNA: TGTGCCAGCAGCCTAGAGGGACATCCCACCAATGAGCAGTTCTTC; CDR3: CASSLEGHPTNEQFF
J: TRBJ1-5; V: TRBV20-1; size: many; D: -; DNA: TGCAGTGCTAGTTGGAGGGGAGGCAATCAGCCCCAGCATTTT; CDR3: CSASWRGGNQPQHF
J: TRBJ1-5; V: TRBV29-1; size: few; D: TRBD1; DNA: TGCAGCGTAATAGACAGGGGGTTCAGTCAGCCCCAGCATTTT; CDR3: CSVIDRGFSQPQHF
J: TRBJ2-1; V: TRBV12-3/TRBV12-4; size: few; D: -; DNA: TGTGCCAGCAGGCCACTGGGGAGGGGGGCCACCAATGAGCAGTTCTTC; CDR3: CASRPLGRGATNEQFF
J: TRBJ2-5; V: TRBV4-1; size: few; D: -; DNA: TGCGCCAGCAGCCAAGCGAGGTACCAAGAGACCCAGTACTTC; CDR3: CASSQARYQETQYF
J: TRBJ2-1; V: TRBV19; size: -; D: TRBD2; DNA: TGTGCCAGTAGTATAAAGAAAGGCGGGAGGGCCATCTACAATGAGCAGTTCTTC; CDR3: CASSIKKGGRAIYNEQFF
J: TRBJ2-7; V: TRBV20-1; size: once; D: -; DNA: TGCAGTGCTAGAGAGAATTACGAGCAGTACTTC; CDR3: CSARENYEQYF
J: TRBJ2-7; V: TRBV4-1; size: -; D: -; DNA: TGCGCCAGCAGCCAATTAGGGGAGGCCCACGAGCAGTACTTC; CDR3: CASSQLGEAHEQYF
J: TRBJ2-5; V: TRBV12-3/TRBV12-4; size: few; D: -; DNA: TGTGCCAGCACCAAGGGGGAATGGGAGACCCAGTACTTC; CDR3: CASTKGEWETQYF
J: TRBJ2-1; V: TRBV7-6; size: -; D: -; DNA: TGTGCCAGCAGAAAAGGGGGACCTCCCTACAATGAGCAGTTCTTC; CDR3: CASRKGGPPYNEQFF
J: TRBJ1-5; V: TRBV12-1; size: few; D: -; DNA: TGTGGGGTTCAGCCCCAGCATTTT; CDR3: CGVQPQHF
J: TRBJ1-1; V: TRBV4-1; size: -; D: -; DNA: TGCGCCAGCAGCCAAGGACCGAGAACCTGGAGGAACACTGAAGCTTTCTTT; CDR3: CASSQGPRTWRNTEAFF
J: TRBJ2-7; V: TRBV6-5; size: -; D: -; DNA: TGTGCCAGCAGTTACGATACAGGGCGCGAGCAGTACTTC; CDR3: CASSYDTGREQYF
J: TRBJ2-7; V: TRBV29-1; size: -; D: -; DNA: TGCATGAGCCGGGAGCGAACCTACGAGCAGTACTTC; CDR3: CMSRERTYEQYF